This TCR beta chain was captured in a study of cytomegalovirus exposure and HLA in healthy donors. General observations from the study: The study listed roughly 160 cytomegalovirus-associated TCR beta chains.

CDR1 LNHDA and CDR2 SQIVND come from the germline V gene (reference sequence). This CDR3 spans 12 amino acids. The junction had 3 bases not matched to a gene; V was cut back by 6 bases and J by 5 bases. The PCR ran on 60 Vbeta and 13 Jbeta primers. Method: immunoSEQ multiplex PCR; TCRdb's copy keeps in-frame clones and lacks some. There are about 130,000 clones in the sample; about 80% occur only once, and roughly 9.6% lies in the top ten. Concerning this clone: Its antigen is undetermined.

The specimen sequenced was PBMCs. This chain links TRBV19 with TRBJ2-5; the match to TRBD2 covers 7 bases. The TCR originated in a man younger than 40 in good health and CMV-seropositive. CDR3 residues: CASSLGRETQYF. For the CDR3, the DNA is TGTGCCAGTAGCCTCGGGAGGGAGACCCAGTACTTC.